This is a list of T cell receptor beta chains from one sample in a study of T cell repertoires in cytomegalovirus infection. MiXCR, applied by TCRdb to the reads, yields one record per CDR3 protein. In the table there are over 150,000 distinct CDR3 sequences, roughly 19% of which are singletons. Sequenced sample: PBMCs. The source is a human donor in good health (CMV status not recorded). Some clones in this sample may be carry-over from other donors' samples. CDR3s include the opening cysteine and the closing phenylalanine or tryptophan. The D gene is left open where the match is weak. Not every row has a clone size; where given, it reads once, few, many or a size class.

d_gene	abundance	v_gene	j_gene	CDR3nt	CDR3aa
-	few	TRBV5-3	TRBJ2-1	TGTGCCAGCAGCTCGGCCGGGAGCTACAATGAGCAGTTCTTC	CASSSAGSYNEQFF
-	many	TRBV7-8	TRBJ2-7	TGTGCCAGCAGCTTCGTCCAGGGTGTGCAGTACTTC	CASSFVQGVQYF
TRBD1	many	TRBV7-6	TRBJ1-1	TGTGCCAGCAGCGCGGGACAGGGTTTGGCTGAAGCTTTCTTT	CASSAGQGLAEAFF
-	few	TRBV9	TRBJ2-7	TGTGCCAGCAGCGTAGATGGGGCAAACCCCGAGCAGTACTTC	CASSVDGANPEQYF
TRBD1	-	TRBV20-1	TRBJ1-6	TGCAGTGCTAGTGCCTCCGGGACAGGGTATTCACCCCTCCACTTT	CSASASGTGYSPLHF
-	many	TRBV19	TRBJ2-6	TGTGCCAGCAGTATACAGGCCTCTGGGGCCAACGTCCTGACTTTC	CASSIQASGANVLTF
-	many	TRBV7-2	TRBJ1-5	TGTGCCAGCAGCTTATCAGTAAGGGTAGAAGGTCAGCCCCAGCATTTT	CASSLSVRVEGQPQHF
-	-	TRBV29-1	TRBJ1-2	TGCAGCGTGGGGCACTATTATGGCTACACCTTC	CSVGHYYGYTF
TRBD2	-	TRBV11-3	TRBJ2-5	TGTGCCAGCAGCCGAGGAGCGGGAGACCAAGAGACCCAGTACTTC	CASSRGAGDQETQYF
-	few	TRBV19	TRBJ2-1	TGTGCCAGTATGATTAGCAATGAGCAGTTCTTC	CASMISNEQFF
-	-	TRBV7-9	TRBJ2-2	TGTGCCAGCAGCTCCCCCCACACCGGGGAGCTGTTTTTT	CASSSPHTGELFF
-	-	TRBV20-1	TRBJ1-2	TGCAAAGGGGGGAGTGTCGTCTATGGCTACACCTTC	CKGGSVVYGYTF
-	-	TRBV28	TRBJ1-1	TGTGCCAGCAGTTGGGGTTTTCGCACTGAAGCTTTCTTT	CASSWGFRTEAFF